The 8 T cell receptor beta chains below were found in one sample sequenced in a study of cytomegalovirus exposure and HLA in healthy donors. Sequenced by immunoSEQ multiplex PCR; TCRdb stores in-frame clones only, minus some. Among approximately 82,000 clones listed, 85% to 95% were seen once. Sequencing was done on a sample of PBMCs. The source of these receptors is a woman younger than 30 in good health and CMV-seronegative.

The rearrangement joins TRBV10-3 to TRBJ1-3, with D possibly TRBD1 on 5 matching bases. This CDR3 has 14 amino acids. The germline gives CDR1 ENHRY, CDR2 SYGVKD. Trimming pared 0 bases from V and 9 bases from J, leaving 12 bases between. In DNA form, the CDR3 reads TGTGCCATCAGTGAGTCGGGGCAGGGTAGCACCATATATTTT. Translated: CAISESGQGSTIYF.

This chain joins TRBV18 and TRBJ1-1; 10 nucleotides match TRBD1. The germline gives CDR1 KGHSH, CDR2 LQKENI. CDR3 size: 17 residues. V dropped 3 bases and J dropped 4; count of bases not matched to a gene: 11. The CDR3 region is CASSPLGQGGVSTEAFF. In nucleotides, the CDR3 is TGTGCCAGCTCACCCTTAGGACAGGGGGGAGTTTCCACTGAAGCTTTCTTT.

The chain employs TRBV6-1 and TRBJ1-2, with 7 bases that match TRBD1. CDR1 is MNHNS and CDR2 is SASEGT in the germline V gene. The CDR3 is 15 residues long. J lost 3 bases, V lost 6 bases, and 10 bases had no gene match. Here the CDR3 reads CASRIGTAFYYGYTF. CDR3 DNA: TGTGCCAGCAGGATAGGGACAGCTTTTTACTATGGCTACACCTTC.

This clone was seen only once. The chain links TRBV7-2 to TRBJ2-5; D is perhaps TRBD1 (6 bases). V was clipped by 7 bases and J by 7 bases, with 10 bases between them. This CDR3 is built from 11 residues. In germline, CDR1 is SGHTA, CDR2 FQGNSA. The CDR3 region has the DNA TGTGCCAGCACCCCGACAGGGACCCAGTACTTC. Amino acids: CASTPTGTQYF.

This clone appeared a single time. The rearrangement uses TRBV4-1 and TRBJ2-2; 8 nucleotides line up with TRBD1. CDR1 MGHRA and CDR2 YSYEKL come from the germline V gene. This CDR3 comprises 16 residues. After removal of 5 bases from V and 0 bases from J, the junction contained 5 bases not matched to a gene. CDR3 in DNA: TGCGCCAGCAGCTTTAGGACAGGGTCGAACACCGGGGAGCTGTTTTTT. This gives the protein CASSFRTGSNTGELFF.

This chain links TRBV7-2 with TRBJ2-5; D possibly corresponds to TRBD1 (5 bases). V shed 5 bases and J shed 2 bases, with 15 bases lying between them. The CDR3 runs 15 residues. Germline CDR1 SGHTA, CDR2 FQGNSA. The CDR3 sequence: CASSTRLQEQETQYF. DNA for the CDR3: TGTGCCAGCAGCACCCGATTACAGGAACAAGAGACCCAGTACTTC. Variable domain in full (rest from reference TRBV7-2 and TRBJ2-5): GAGVSQSPSNKVTEKGKDVELRCDPISGHTALYWYRQSLGQGLEFLIYFQGNSAPDKSGLPSDRFSAERTGGSVSTLTIQRTQQEDSAVYLCASSTRLQEQETQYFGPGTRLLVL.

The chain is built from TRBV2 and TRBJ2-1, with TRBD2 matching over 8 bases. This CDR3 has 16 amino acids. Trimming removed 2 bases from V and 2 bases from J; junction bases left unmatched: 5. Per the germline V gene, CDR1 is SNHLY and CDR2 is FYNNEI. This CDR3 reads CASSEWGGRTYNEQFF. The CDR3 DNA reads TGTGCCAGCAGTGAATGGGGCGGGAGGACCTACAATGAGCAGTTCTTC.

This sequence joins TRBV6-5 and TRBJ2-2; no clear D. Trimming removed 2 bases at V and 2 bases at J, with 3 bases between. Looked up from germline, CDR1 is MNHEY and CDR2 is SVGAGI. This CDR3 contains 13 residues. The CDR3: CASSYVNTGELFF. The CDR3 coding sequence is TGTGCCAGCAGTTACGTAAACACCGGGGAGCTGTTTTTT.